There are many counts of the clone carrying this TCR beta chain. This entry comes from a study of regulatory T cells in long-lasting Graves disease. The overall study: Newly diagnosed Graves' patients had under 3 months of antithyroid drugs.

Time point of the sample: newly diagnosed GD, antithyroid drugs for less than 3 months. Extracted PBMC RNA gave rise to the TCR library. Per the germline V gene, CDR1 is MDHEN and CDR2 is SYDVKM. The CDR3 consists of 15 residues. V lost 1 base, J lost 1 base, and 9 bases lay in between. Combining iRepertoire HTBI primers with Arm-PCR of CDR3 regions, the authors built TCR beta libraries. TCRdb re-called the multiplex PCR reads through MiXCR, storing one row per CDR3 protein. The repertoire holds a few hundred thousand distinct CDR3 sequences, with around 17% as singletons. These data were likewise used in another study, on T cells in Graves' hyperthyroidism and ophthalmopathy.

The source material was peripheral blood mononuclear cells (PBMCs), sampled at new diagnosis, from a patient treated with antithyroid drugs. The chain is built from TRBV28 and TRBJ2-3; unclear D gene. This TCR was sampled from a man aged 40-49 years with Graves disease. The CDR3 is CASSLFQAGTDTQYF. DNA for the CDR3: TGTGCCAGCAGTTTATTCCAGGCCGGCACAGATACGCAGTATTTT.